This is a list of T cell receptor beta chains from one sample in a study of blood T cell repertoires in COVID-19. Only in-frame clones appear in the TCRdb table, and some are missing; sequencing was by immunoSEQ multiplex PCR. The table includes around 250,000 clones, about 89% detected once. The sequenced sample consisted of PBMCs or T cells enriched from blood (not recorded which). These receptors were obtained from a human donor in a cohort exposed to, infected with or recovered from COVID-19 (not recorded which). The donor label of this sample is uncertain. Both conserved end residues are part of each CDR3. D genes are given only for firm matches. Size is stated for part of the rows, as once, few or many counts, or as a class when the clone is expanded.

d_call: TRBD2; j_call: TRBJ2-1; v_call: TRBV9; clone_size: few; cdr3_aa: CASSVASGGSTYNEQFF; cdr3_nt: TGTGCCAGCAGCGTAGCTAGCGGGGGGTCCACCTACAATGAGCAGTTCTTC
d_call: NA; j_call: TRBJ2-7; v_call: TRBV18; clone_size: NA; cdr3_aa: CASSPGLGGEYEQYF; cdr3_nt: TGTGCCAGCTCACCAGGTTTGGGTGGAGAGTACGAGCAGTACTTC
d_call: TRBD2; j_call: TRBJ2-3; v_call: TRBV13; clone_size: NA; cdr3_aa: CASSGIAGGPVDTQYF; cdr3_nt: TGTGCCAGCAGTGGAATAGCGGGGGGGCCGGTAGATACGCAGTATTTT
d_call: NA; j_call: TRBJ1-4; v_call: TRBV18; clone_size: once; cdr3_aa: CASSPGGTATNEKLFF; cdr3_nt: TGTGCCAGCTCACCAGGCGGTACTGCAACTAATGAAAAACTGTTTTTT
d_call: TRBD2; j_call: TRBJ2-3; v_call: TRBV9; clone_size: NA; cdr3_aa: CASSPGRTDTQYF; cdr3_nt: TGTGCCAGCAGCCCCGGGAGGACAGATACGCAGTATTTT
d_call: TRBD2; j_call: TRBJ2-5; v_call: TRBV7-9; clone_size: NA; cdr3_aa: CASRSLATAGNQYF; cdr3_nt: TGTGCCAGCAGGTCACTAGCGACGGCGGGTAACCAGTACTTC
d_call: NA; j_call: TRBJ2-6; v_call: TRBV19; clone_size: NA; cdr3_aa: CASSKPGDLSGANVLTF; cdr3_nt: TGTGCCAGTAGTAAGCCAGGGGACCTCTCTGGGGCCAACGTCCTGACTTTC
d_call: NA; j_call: TRBJ1-1; v_call: TRBV18; clone_size: NA; cdr3_aa: CASSPAGYTEAFF; cdr3_nt: TGTGCCAGCTCACCAGCGGGGTACACTGAAGCTTTCTTT
d_call: NA; j_call: TRBJ2-7; v_call: TRBV6-6; clone_size: NA; cdr3_aa: CASRHATGIYEQYF; cdr3_nt: TGTGCCAGCAGACATGCGACAGGAATTTACGAGCAGTACTTC
d_call: NA; j_call: TRBJ2-2; v_call: TRBV11-3; clone_size: NA; cdr3_aa: CASSFDRGRWPGELFF; cdr3_nt: TGTGCCAGCAGCTTCGACCGGGGGAGGTGGCCCGGGGAGCTGTTTTTT